This entry concerns a single T cell receptor beta chain. Its antigen remains unidentified. The CDR3 is 14 amino acids. From germline, CDR1 is SGHDN and CDR2 FVKESK. Trimming removed 0 bases at V and 4 bases at J, with 6 bases between. The sample belongs to a study of cytomegalovirus exposure and HLA in healthy donors. Study-wide points: Reports described diagnosis of cytomegalovirus status by the classifier as highly specific and sensitive.

Measured with immunoSEQ multiplex PCR; TCRdb has only the in-frame clones, and not every one. The data hold 90,000 to 140,000 clones, with about 86% observed a single time. The source material was PBMCs. This receptor was obtained from a woman between 18 and 29 years old in good health and CMV-seropositive. The chain combines TRBV14 with TRBJ2-2, with a tentative D call TRBD1 (6 bases). CDR3 in amino acids: CASSQDRGTGELFF. Here the CDR3 DNA reads TGTGCCAGCAGCCAAGACAGGGGCACCGGGGAGCTGTTTTTT.